This T cell receptor beta chain was captured in a study of T cell responses to AZD1222 COVID-19 vaccine. Study results and caveats: Just a handful of AZD1222 recipients were seropositive at baseline. Two AZD1222 administrations were followed by greater Spike-specific TCR breadth and depth.

Clones were sequenced by immunoSEQ multiplex PCR, and TCRdb holds only the in-frame ones, with some missing. This sample has some 150,000 clones, with 92% found just once. Comments on this clone: Its antigen is not known.

The CDR3 has 15 amino acids. V lost 3 bases to trimming and J lost 4 bases; unmatched junction nucleotides: 7. Germline-derived CDR1 and CDR2 are SGDLS and YYNGEE. This rearrangement joins TRBV9 to TRBJ2-3; 8 nucleotides align to TRBD2. This clonotype was obtained from an adult in good health. The sample in question was peripheral blood, obtained on day 0 of MenACWY control vaccination. The CDR3 sequence: CASSALGLAADTQYF. In nucleotides, the CDR3 is TGTGCCAGCAGCGCCCTCGGACTAGCTGCAGATACGCAGTATTTT.